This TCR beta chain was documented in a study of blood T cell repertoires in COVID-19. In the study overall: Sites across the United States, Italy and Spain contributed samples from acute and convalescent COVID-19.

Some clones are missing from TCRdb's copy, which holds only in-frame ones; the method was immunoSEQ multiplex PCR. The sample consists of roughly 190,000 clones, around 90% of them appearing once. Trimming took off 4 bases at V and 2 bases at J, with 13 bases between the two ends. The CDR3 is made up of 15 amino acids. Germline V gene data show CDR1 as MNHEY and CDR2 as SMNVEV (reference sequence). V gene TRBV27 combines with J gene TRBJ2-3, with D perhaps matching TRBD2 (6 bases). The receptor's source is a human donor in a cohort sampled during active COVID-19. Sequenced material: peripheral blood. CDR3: CASSSSGTHTDTQYF. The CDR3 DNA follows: TGTGCCAGCAGTTCGTCGGGGACTCACACAGATACGCAGTATTTT.